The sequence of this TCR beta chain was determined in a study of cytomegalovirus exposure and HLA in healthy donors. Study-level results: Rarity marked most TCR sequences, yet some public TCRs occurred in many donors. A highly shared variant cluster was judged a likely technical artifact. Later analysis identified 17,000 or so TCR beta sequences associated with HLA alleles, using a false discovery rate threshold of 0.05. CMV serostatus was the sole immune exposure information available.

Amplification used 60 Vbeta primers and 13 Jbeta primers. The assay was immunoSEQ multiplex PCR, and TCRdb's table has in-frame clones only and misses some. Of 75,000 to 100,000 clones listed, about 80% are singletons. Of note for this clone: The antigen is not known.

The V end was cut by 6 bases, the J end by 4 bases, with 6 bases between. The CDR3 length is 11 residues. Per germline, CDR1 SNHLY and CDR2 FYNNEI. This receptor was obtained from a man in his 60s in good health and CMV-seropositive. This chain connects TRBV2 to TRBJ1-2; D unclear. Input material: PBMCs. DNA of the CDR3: TGTGCCAGCAGATACAGCTATGGCTACACCTTC. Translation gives CASRYSYGYTF. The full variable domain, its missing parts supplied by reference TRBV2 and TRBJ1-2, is EPEVTQTPSHQVTQMGQEVILRCVPISNHLYFYWYRQILGQKVEFLVSFYNNEISEKSEIFDDQFSVERPDGSNFTLKIRSTKLEDSAMYFCASRYSYGYTFGSGTRLTVV.